Here is one T cell receptor beta chain with its context. TCRdb keeps only in-frame clones here, not all; method: immunoSEQ multiplex PCR. The table shows 60,000 or so clones, with 86% occurring only once. A history of autoimmune disease or systemic immunosuppression excluded patients. The data are from a study of OX40 agonist ivuxolimab in advanced cancers. About the study: With a range of roughly 23 to 85, age averaged roughly 60 years, and around 83% were male.

The CDR3 covers 14 residues. Between the trimmed V and J ends, which lost 5 bases and 7 bases, there was a span of 15 bases. In germline, CDR1 is LNHDA, CDR2 SQIVND (reference sequence). The source is an adult with an advanced solid tumor such as melanoma, head and neck, liver or kidney cancer. The chain is built from TRBV19 and TRBJ1-5; D gene ambiguous. The source was CD4+ or CD8+ T cells sorted from blood, collected in a trial of the OX40 agonist ivuxolimab. The CDR3 sequence is CASSPRHSRQPQHF. The CDR3 DNA follows: TGTGCCAGTAGTCCGAGACACTCCAGACAGCCCCAGCATTTT.